Listed below are T cell receptor beta chains from one sample, sequenced in a study of T cells in narcolepsy. The repertoire was sequenced with immunoSEQ multiplex PCR; TCRdb's copy has only in-frame clones and lacks some. The table lists about 30,000 clones, around 80% of them singletons, with roughly 1.2% in the top ten. Sequenced material: CD45RA- memory CD4+ T cells from PBMCs. All receptors derive from a human donor with narcolepsy. Both conserved end residues are part of each CDR3. D genes are given only for firm matches. Size is stated for part of the rows, as once, few or many counts, or as a class when the clone is expanded.

>TRBD1|TRBJ1-1|NA|TRBV5-1
TGCGCCAGCAGCTTGGACGGACAGGGGATGACTGAAGCTTTCTTT
CASSLDGQGMTEAFF
>NA|TRBJ2-1|NA|TRBV2
TGTGCCAGCAGTGTATACAATGAGCAGTTCTTC
CASSVYNEQFF
>TRBD1|TRBJ1-1|NA|TRBV25-1
TGTGCCAGCCGCGAAACAGGGGGCCGGACTGAAGCTTTCTTT
CASRETGGRTEAFF
>NA|TRBJ2-1|NA|TRBV10-3
TGTGCCATCAGTCAAGGAGGGGCGTACAATGAGCAGTTCTTC
CAISQGGAYNEQFF
>TRBD2|TRBJ2-1|once|TRBV5-1
TGCGCCACCTACGGGGAGGGAGATAGCAATGAGCAGTTCTTC
CATYGEGDSNEQFF
>NA|TRBJ1-2|NA|TRBV19
TGTGCCAGCAGAACACAGGGATTGGGCTATGGCTACACCTTC
CASRTQGLGYGYTF
>NA|TRBJ1-5|NA|TRBV12-5
TGTGCTAGTGGTTTGCGCGACAGAAGCAATCAGCCCCAGCATTTT
CASGLRDRSNQPQHF
>NA|TRBJ2-3|NA|TRBV27
TGTGCCAGCAGCTCTCCTGCCCCGGGAGGCACAGATACGCAGTATTTT
CASSSPAPGGTDTQYF
>NA|TRBJ2-4|NA|TRBV25-1
TGTGCCAGCAGTCCCAGACTTACAGGCTTGCTAGCCAAAAACATTCAGTACTTC
CASSPRLTGLLAKNIQYF
>NA|TRBJ1-1|few|TRBV2
TGTGCCAGCACTACCATAGGAAGGAACACTGAAGCTTTCTTT
CASTTIGRNTEAFF
>TRBD2|TRBJ2-1|NA|TRBV5-1
TGCGCCAGCAGCCCGGTCGCTAGCGGGAGAAACAATGAGCAGTTCTTC
CASSPVASGRNNEQFF
>TRBD1|TRBJ1-6|NA|TRBV2
TGTGCCAGCAGTGGGGACAGGGATAATTCACCCCTCCACTTT
CASSGDRDNSPLHF
>NA|TRBJ2-7|NA|TRBV19
TGTGCCAGTAGTATATCTTCAGGTACCTACGAGCAGTACTTC
CASSISSGTYEQYF
>NA|TRBJ1-2|NA|TRBV30
TGTGCCTGGAGTTTAGGAGAGGGGAGAGGCTACACCTTC
CAWSLGEGRGYTF
>NA|TRBJ1-5|few|TRBV30
TGTGCCTGGAGAGACGGGTTTAGCAATCAGCCCCAGCATTTT
CAWRDGFSNQPQHF
>TRBD2|TRBJ2-3|once|TRBV4-2
TGTGCCAGCAGCCACTCTCTGGACCCCTTAGCGGGGGGTGTCACAGATACGCAGTATTTT
CASSHSLDPLAGGVTDTQYF
>NA|TRBJ2-2|few|TRBV19
TGTGCCAGTAGCTTAAATGGCGGGACCACCGGGGAGCTGTTTTTT
CASSLNGGTTGELFF
>NA|TRBJ1-5|NA|TRBV21-1
TGTGCCAGCAGCAAAGAGGTAAGGGGATGGGACAATCAGCCCCAGCATTTT
CASSKEVRGWDNQPQHF
>NA|TRBJ1-2|once|TRBV19
TGTGCCAGTAGTAAGGCGGACGGGGCAGGATATGGCTACACCTTC
CASSKADGAGYGYTF
>TRBD1|TRBJ2-7|NA|TRBV13
TGTGCCAGCAGCCCACGACCGGGACAGGATACCTACGAGCAGTACTTC
CASSPRPGQDTYEQYF
>TRBD1|TRBJ1-1|NA|TRBV6-5
TGTGCCAGCAGTTACACGGACAGGCAAGAGGGAGCTTTCTTT
CASSYTDRQEGAFF
>NA|TRBJ1-3|NA|TRBV25-1
TGTGCCAGCAGTGAAGAAAGGACGGGAAACACCATATATTTT
CASSEERTGNTIYF
>TRBD2|TRBJ2-7|NA|TRBV7-3
TGTGCCAGCAGCCCGACTAGCGGCTACGAGCAGTACTTC
CASSPTSGYEQYF
>NA|TRBJ2-3|NA|TRBV5-6
TGTGCCAGCAGCTTGGAAGGGACTAGCACAGATACGCAGTATTTT
CASSLEGTSTDTQYF
>TRBD1|TRBJ1-1|few|TRBV5-4
TGTGCCAGCAGGCTGACAGGGGGCGAAGCTTTCTTT
CASRLTGGEAFF
>NA|TRBJ2-3|NA|TRBV2
TGTGCCAGCAGTGTAGGAGGACATAGCACAGATACGCAGTATTTT
CASSVGGHSTDTQYF
>NA|TRBJ1-1|NA|TRBV6-1
TGTGCCAGCCTCCTATACAGGGCCCAAGCTTTCTTT
CASLLYRAQAFF
>NA|TRBJ1-6|NA|TRBV18
TGTGCCAGCTCACCACTCCCAGATCCTTATAATTCACCCCTCCACTTT
CASSPLPDPYNSPLHF
>NA|TRBJ1-1|NA|TRBV9
TGTGCCAGCAGCGTTCATCAGAACACTGAAGCTTTCTTT
CASSVHQNTEAFF
>NA|TRBJ2-7|NA|TRBV29-1
TGCAGCGTCATGACCGGGGAGCAGTACTTC
CSVMTGEQYF
>NA|TRBJ2-2|NA|TRBV4-2
TGTGCCAGCAGCCAAGCCATAACGGGGGACACTGGCACCGGGGAGCTGTTTTTT
CASSQAITGDTGTGELFF
>NA|TRBJ1-2|NA|TRBV30
TGTGCCTGCCCGCCGGGCGGGAACTATGGCTACACCTTC
CACPPGGNYGYTF
>TRBD2|TRBJ2-7|few|TRBV10-2
TGCGCCAGCAGTGAACTTCCTAGCGGGAGAAGCTCCTACGAGCAGTACTTC
CASSELPSGRSSYEQYF